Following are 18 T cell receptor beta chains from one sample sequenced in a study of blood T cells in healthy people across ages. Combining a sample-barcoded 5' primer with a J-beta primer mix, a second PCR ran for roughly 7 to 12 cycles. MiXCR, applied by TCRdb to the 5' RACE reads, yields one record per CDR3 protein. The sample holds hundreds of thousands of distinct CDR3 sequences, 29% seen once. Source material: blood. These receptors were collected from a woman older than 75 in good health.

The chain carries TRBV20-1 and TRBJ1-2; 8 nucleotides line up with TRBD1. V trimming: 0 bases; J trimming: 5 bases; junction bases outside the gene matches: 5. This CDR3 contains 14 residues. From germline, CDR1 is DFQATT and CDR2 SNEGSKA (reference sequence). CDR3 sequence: CSARDPGGPYGYTF. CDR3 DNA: TGCAGTGCTAGAGACCCAGGGGGCCCGTATGGCTACACCTTC.

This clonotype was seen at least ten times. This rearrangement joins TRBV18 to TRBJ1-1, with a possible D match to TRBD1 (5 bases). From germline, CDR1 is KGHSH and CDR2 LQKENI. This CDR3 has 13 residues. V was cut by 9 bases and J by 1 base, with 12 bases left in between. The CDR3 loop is CASRSTGNTEAFF. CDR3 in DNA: TGTGCCAGTCGCTCCACAGGGAACACTGAAGCTTTCTTT.

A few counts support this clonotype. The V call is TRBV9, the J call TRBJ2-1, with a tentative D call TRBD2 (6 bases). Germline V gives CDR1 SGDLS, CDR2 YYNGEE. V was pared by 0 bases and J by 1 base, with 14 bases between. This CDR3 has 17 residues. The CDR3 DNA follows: TGTGCCAGCAGCGTAGAGGACGGGGGTATTTCCTACAATGAGCAGTTCTTC. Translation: CASSVEDGGISYNEQFF.

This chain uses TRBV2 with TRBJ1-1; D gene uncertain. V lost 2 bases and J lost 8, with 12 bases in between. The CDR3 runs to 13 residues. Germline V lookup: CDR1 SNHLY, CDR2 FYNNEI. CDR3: CASSENSVGEAFF. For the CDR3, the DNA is TGTGCCAGCAGTGAAAACTCCGTAGGGGAAGCTTTCTTT. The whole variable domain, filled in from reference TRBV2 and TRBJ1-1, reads EPEVTQTPSHQVTQMGQEVILRCVPISNHLYFYWYRQILGQKVEFLVSFYNNEISEKSEIFDDQFSVERPDGSNFTLKIRSTKLEDSAMYFCASSENSVGEAFFGQGTRLTVV.

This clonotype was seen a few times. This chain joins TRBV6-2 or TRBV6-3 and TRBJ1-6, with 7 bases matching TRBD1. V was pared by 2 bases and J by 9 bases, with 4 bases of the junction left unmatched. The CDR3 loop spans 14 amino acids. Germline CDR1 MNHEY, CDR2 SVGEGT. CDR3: CASSYGTEGSPLHF. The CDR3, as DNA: TGTGCCAGCAGTTACGGGACAGAGGGTTCACCCCTCCACTTT.

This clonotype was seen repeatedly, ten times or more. CDR3 sequence reads: CASRVLGRDGYTF. The CDR3, as DNA: TGTGCCAGCAGGGTCCTCGGGAGGGATGGCTACACCTTC. The rearrangement uses TRBV12-3 or TRBV12-4 and TRBJ1-2; no reliable D call. CDR3 size: 13 residues. V lost 6 bases to trimming and J lost 6 bases, with 14 bases between them.

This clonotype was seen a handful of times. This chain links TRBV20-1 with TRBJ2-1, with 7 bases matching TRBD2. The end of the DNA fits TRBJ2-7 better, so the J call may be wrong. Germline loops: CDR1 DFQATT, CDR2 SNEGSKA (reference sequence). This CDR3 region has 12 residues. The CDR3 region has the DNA TGCAGTGCTAGAGCGACTAGCAATGAGCAGTACTTC. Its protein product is CSARATSNEQYF.

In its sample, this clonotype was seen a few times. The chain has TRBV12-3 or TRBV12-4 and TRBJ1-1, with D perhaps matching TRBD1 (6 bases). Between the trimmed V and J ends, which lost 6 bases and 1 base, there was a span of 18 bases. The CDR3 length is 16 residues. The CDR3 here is CASRPTGSAGNTEAFF. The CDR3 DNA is TGTGCCAGCAGACCCACAGGGTCGGCCGGGAACACTGAAGCTTTCTTT.

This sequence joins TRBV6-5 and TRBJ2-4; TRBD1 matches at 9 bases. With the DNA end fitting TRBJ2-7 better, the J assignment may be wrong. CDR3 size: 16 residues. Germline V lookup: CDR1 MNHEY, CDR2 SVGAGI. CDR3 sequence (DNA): TGTGCCAGCAGTTACAGCCCCGGACAGGGGCTGAACGAGCAGTACTTC. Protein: CASSYSPGQGLNEQYF.

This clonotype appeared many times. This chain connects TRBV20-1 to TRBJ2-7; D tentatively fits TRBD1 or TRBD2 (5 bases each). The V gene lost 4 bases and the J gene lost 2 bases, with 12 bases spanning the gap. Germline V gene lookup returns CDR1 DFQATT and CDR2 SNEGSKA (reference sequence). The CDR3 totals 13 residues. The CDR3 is CSAKGTSPYEQYF. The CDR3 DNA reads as TGCAGTGCTAAAGGGACGTCCCCCTACGAGCAGTACTTC.

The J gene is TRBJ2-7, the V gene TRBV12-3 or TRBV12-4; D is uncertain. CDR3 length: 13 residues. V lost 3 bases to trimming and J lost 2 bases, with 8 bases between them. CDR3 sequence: CASSLVVAYEQYF. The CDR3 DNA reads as TGTGCCAGCAGTTTGGTCGTAGCCTACGAGCAGTACTTC.

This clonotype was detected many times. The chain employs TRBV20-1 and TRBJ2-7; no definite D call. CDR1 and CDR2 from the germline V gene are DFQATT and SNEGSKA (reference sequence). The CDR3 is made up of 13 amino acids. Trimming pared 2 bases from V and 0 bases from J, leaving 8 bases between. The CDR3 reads CSARRLISYEQYF. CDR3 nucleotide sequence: TGCAGTGCTAGAAGACTTATCTCCTACGAGCAGTACTTC.

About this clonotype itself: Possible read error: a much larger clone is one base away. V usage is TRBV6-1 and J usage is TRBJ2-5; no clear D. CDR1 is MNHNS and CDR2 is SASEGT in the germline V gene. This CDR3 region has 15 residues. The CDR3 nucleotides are TGTGCCAGCAGTGAAGGGTCCGTATGGAGAGAGGCCCAGTACTTC. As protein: CASSEGSVWREAQYF.

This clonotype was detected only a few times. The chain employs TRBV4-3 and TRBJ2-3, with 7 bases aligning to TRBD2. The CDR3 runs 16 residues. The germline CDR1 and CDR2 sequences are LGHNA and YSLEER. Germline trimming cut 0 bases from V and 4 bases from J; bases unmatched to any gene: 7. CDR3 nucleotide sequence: TGCGCCAGCAGCCAAGAAGGCGGGGGAGCGGCAGATACGCAGTATTTT. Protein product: CASSQEGGGAADTQYF.

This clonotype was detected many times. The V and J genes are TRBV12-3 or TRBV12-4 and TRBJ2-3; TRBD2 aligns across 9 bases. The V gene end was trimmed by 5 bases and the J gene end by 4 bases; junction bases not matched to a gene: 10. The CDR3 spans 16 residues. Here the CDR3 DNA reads TGTGCCAGCAGTCTTTCCATTAGCGGGGGTCCAGATACGCAGTATTTT. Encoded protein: CASSLSISGGPDTQYF.

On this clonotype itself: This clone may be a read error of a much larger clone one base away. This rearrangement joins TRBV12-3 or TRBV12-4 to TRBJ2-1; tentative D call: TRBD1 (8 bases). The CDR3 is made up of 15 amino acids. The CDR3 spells CASTAGDRRYNEQLF. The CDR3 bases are TGTGCCAGCACCGCGGGGGACAGGCGGTACAATGAGCAGCTCTTC.

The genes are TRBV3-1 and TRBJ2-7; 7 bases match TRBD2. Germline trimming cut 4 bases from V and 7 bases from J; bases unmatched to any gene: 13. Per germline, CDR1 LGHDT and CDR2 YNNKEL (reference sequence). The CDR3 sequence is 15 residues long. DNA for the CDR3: TGTGCCAGCAGCCTTCACGGGACTACCGGGGGTGAGCAGTACTTC. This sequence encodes CASSLHGTTGGEQYF.

CDR3 sequence reads: CASTGGNTEAFF. For the CDR3, the DNA is TGTGCCAGCACCGGGGGGAACACTGAAGCTTTCTTT. The V and J genes are TRBV18 and TRBJ1-1, with D perhaps matching TRBD1 (5 bases). The CDR3 is 12 amino acids. Trimming pared 8 bases from V and 1 base from J, leaving 8 bases between. The germline V gene encodes CDR1 KGHSH and CDR2 LQKENI.